This is a list of T cell receptor beta chains from one sample in a study of regulatory T cells in long-lasting Graves disease. TCRdb re-called the multiplex PCR reads with MiXCR, one entry per CDR3 protein. The table records some 560,000 distinct CDR3 sequences, about 15% of them present only once. These records were also assigned to another study, of T cells in Graves' hyperthyroidism and ophthalmopathy.

This specimen was peripheral blood mononuclear cells (PBMCs), taken at new diagnosis, from a patient treated with antithyroid drugs. The receptors derive from a woman aged 35-60 years with Graves disease. Each CDR3 is given with its conserved first and last residue. The D gene is left open where the match is weak. A row's size may be missing; if present it is once, few, many or a size class.

J gene,D gene,V gene,clone size,CDR3 DNA,CDR3 protein
TRBJ2-2,TRBD2,TRBV10-1,few,TGCGCCAGCAGCCGGGGGACTAGGAGCGGGGAGCTGTTTTTT,CASSRGTRSGELFF
TRBJ1-4,NA,TRBV28,few,TGTGCCAGCAGTTTATTCCCGGGACGGACGAATGAAAAACTGTTTTTT,CASSLFPGRTNEKLFF
TRBJ1-2,NA,TRBV5-4,few,TGTGCCAGCTTAAAGGGGGGGGCCTACGGCTACACCTTC,CASLKGGAYGYTF
TRBJ2-2,NA,TRBV18,few,TGTGCCAGCTCACCTAGGACTTCGAACACCGGGGAGCTGTTTTTT,CASSPRTSNTGELFF
TRBJ2-3,TRBD1,TRBV2,NA,TGTGCCAGCAGTCAGACAGGGTCCGCAGATACGCAGTATTTT,CASSQTGSADTQYF
TRBJ1-1,NA,TRBV3-1,NA,TGTGCCAGTAGTATTGGCTGGGTGAACACTGAAGCTTTCTTT,CASSIGWVNTEAFF
TRBJ1-5,NA,TRBV12-3/TRBV12-4,many,TGTGCCAGCAGTTTGGAGGGAAGCAATCAGCCCCAGCATTTT,CASSLEGSNQPQHF
TRBJ2-3,NA,TRBV7-9,many,TGTGCCAGCAGCCCATCAACCACAGATACGCAGTATTTT,CASSPSTTDTQYF
TRBJ1-2,TRBD1,TRBV28,many,TGTGCCAGCAGTCCCACAGGGGTGACCCCCAACTATGGCTACACCTTC,CASSPTGVTPNYGYTF
TRBJ2-1,TRBD2,TRBV5-1,many,TGCGCCAGCAGCCTTCTAGCGGGGGTCTACAATGAGCAGTTCTTC,CASSLLAGVYNEQFF
TRBJ1-5,TRBD1,TRBV12-3/TRBV12-4,NA,TGTGCCAGCAGCAATACCGGGACAGGTAATCAGCCCCAGCATTTT,CASSNTGTGNQPQHF
TRBJ2-1,NA,TRBV19,NA,TGTGCCAGTAGTATCACGGGTATCAATGAGCAGTTCTTC,CASSITGINEQFF
TRBJ1-1,NA,TRBV5-1,many,TGTGCCAGCTCCCCCGCAGGGCGGAACACTGAAGCTTTCTTT,CASSPAGRNTEAFF
TRBJ2-1,TRBD2,TRBV7-3,NA,TGTGCCAGCAGCTTAAAGGGCGGGGGAACCTACAATGAGCAGTTCTTC,CASSLKGGGTYNEQFF
TRBJ1-1,NA,TRBV12-3/TRBV12-4,many,TGTGCCAGCAGTCGAATGGGTCAGAACACTGAAGCTTTCTTT,CASSRMGQNTEAFF
TRBJ1-4,TRBD1,TRBV6-1,few,TGTGCCAGCACGACAGGGGGCGCAACTAATGAAAAACTGTTTTTT,CASTTGGATNEKLFF
TRBJ1-2,TRBD1,TRBV24-1,once,TGTGCCACCTGGACAGGGGACAAGGGCTACACCTTC,CATWTGDKGYTF
TRBJ2-2,TRBD1,TRBV12-3/TRBV12-4,few,TGTGCCAGCAGTTCCACCGGGACAGACACCGGGGAGCTGTTTTTT,CASSSTGTDTGELFF
TRBJ1-1,NA,TRBV5-1,many,TGCGCCAGCTCTCCCAGTCCGGAAATGAACACTGAAGCTTTCTTT,CASSPSPEMNTEAFF
TRBJ1-3,NA,TRBV6-1,NA,TGTGCCAGCAGTACCGGGACGGTCTCTGGAAACACCATATATTTT,CASSTGTVSGNTIYF
TRBJ2-2,NA,TRBV15,NA,TGTGCCACCAGGGATCCCGGTAGAGGGAGGACCGGGGAGCTGTTTTTT,CATRDPGRGRTGELFF
TRBJ2-3,NA,TRBV5-4,many,TGTGCCAGCTTCCCGACCGGGACTTCCACAGATACGCAGTATTTT,CASFPTGTSTDTQYF
TRBJ2-3,NA,TRBV15,many,TGTGCCACCAGCAGAGGGGACCGCTCATCAGATACGCAGTATTTT,CATSRGDRSSDTQYF
TRBJ1-1,NA,TRBV5-1,many,TGCGCCAGCAGCTTGGGTATCACGAACACTGAAGCTTTCTTT,CASSLGITNTEAFF
TRBJ2-7,NA,TRBV12-3/TRBV12-4,NA,TGTGCCAGCAGCCAAGGATACGCGCTCGAGCAGTACTTC,CASSQGYALEQYF
TRBJ1-3,TRBD1,TRBV19,many,TGTGCCAGCAGCCCCGGGACAGGGGCTGGAAACACCATATATTTT,CASSPGTGAGNTIYF
TRBJ1-1,TRBD1,TRBV9,few,TGTGCCAGCAGCGTAATAGGGACAGGGTCCACTGAAGCTTTCTTT,CASSVIGTGSTEAFF
TRBJ2-7,NA,TRBV3-1,many,TGTGCCAGCAGCCAAGATTTAGCAGGAAAGTACTTC,CASSQDLAGKYF
TRBJ1-1,NA,TRBV28,NA,TGTGCCAGCAGCTCGGGGGGGGCGGGGTGGACTGAAGCTTTCTTT,CASSSGGAGWTEAFF
TRBJ1-4,NA,TRBV19,NA,TGTGCCAGTAGTGCCAGTTGGGGGCAGAATGAAAAACTGTTTTTT,CASSASWGQNEKLFF
TRBJ2-7,TRBD2,TRBV10-2,few,TGCGCCACTACAAGACTAGCGCATAGACTCGAGCAGTACTTC,CATTRLAHRLEQYF
TRBJ2-4,TRBD1,TRBV12-3/TRBV12-4,many,TGTGCCAGCAGTTTAGGGGCCGACAGGGCAAACATTCAGTACTTC,CASSLGADRANIQYF
TRBJ2-1,NA,TRBV28,many,TGTGCCAGCAGTTCCCTCATGTTCTCAGGGGTGGGGAATAATGAGCAGTTCTTC,CASSSLMFSGVGNNEQFF
TRBJ2-7,NA,TRBV7-2,many,TGTGCCAGCAGCTTTCCTGGGGCATACGAGCAGTACTTC,CASSFPGAYEQYF
TRBJ2-2,TRBD2,TRBV6-1,many,TGTGCCAGCAGCGCCACCGCCGGACTAGAGGACACCGGGGAGCTGTTTTTT,CASSATAGLEDTGELFF
TRBJ1-4,NA,TRBV19,few,TGTGCCAGTAGTAGCCGGAGTGTCGGAGGTGAAAAACTGTTTTTT,CASSSRSVGGEKLFF
TRBJ2-2,TRBD2,TRBV12-3/TRBV12-4,many,TGTGCCAGCAGTTTGTCCGTGGGACTGGGAGGGGCGAACACCGGGGAGCTGTTTTTT,CASSLSVGLGGANTGELFF
TRBJ1-1,TRBD1,TRBV20-1,many,TGCAGTGTTTCACAGGGGTTGGGCACTGAAGCTTTCTTT,CSVSQGLGTEAFF
TRBJ1-1,NA,TRBV29-1,many,TGCAGCGTCGCCGACGGGAACACTGAAGCTTTCTTT,CSVADGNTEAFF
TRBJ2-5,TRBD1,TRBV18,many,TGTGCCAGCTCACCGTACGACAGGGTAGAGACCCAGTACTTC,CASSPYDRVETQYF
TRBJ2-1,TRBD1,TRBV28,NA,TGTGCCAGCAGTCTCCTCCGGGACAGGGGCTACAATGAGCAGTTCTTC,CASSLLRDRGYNEQFF
TRBJ2-2,NA,TRBV4-1,NA,TGCGCCAGCAGCCAACGGACTGATACCGGGGAGCTGTTTTTT,CASSQRTDTGELFF
TRBJ2-7,TRBD1,TRBV12-3/TRBV12-4,few,TGTGCCAGCAGTTCCCCCGACAGGGGTCCCTACGAGCAGTACTTC,CASSSPDRGPYEQYF
TRBJ1-3,NA,TRBV20-1,NA,TGCAGTGCTAGGAGGTTAGGATCTGGAAACACCATATATTTT,CSARRLGSGNTIYF
TRBJ2-7,NA,TRBV11-2,NA,TGTGCCAGCAGCTTTACGTTTCAGGGGCCCTCCTACGAGCAGTACTTC,CASSFTFQGPSYEQYF
TRBJ1-1,NA,TRBV12-3/TRBV12-4,few,TGTGCCACCCGGCAGGGAAGAACTGAAGCTTTCTTT,CATRQGRTEAFF
TRBJ2-7,NA,TRBV7-6,NA,TGTGCCCCTAGTCCGCGGAGACTCCCCTACGAGCAGTACTTC,CAPSPRRLPYEQYF
TRBJ1-1,TRBD1,TRBV20-1,many,TGCAGTGCTAGATGGGCAGGGGGGATCACTGAAGCTTTCTTT,CSARWAGGITEAFF
TRBJ2-7,NA,TRBV28,many,TGTGCCAGCAGCCTAGGGCCAGGGTACTCCTACGAGCAGTACTTC,CASSLGPGYSYEQYF
TRBJ2-4,TRBD1,TRBV12-3/TRBV12-4,NA,TGTGCCAGCAGTTTGAGGGGGCCTTATCTAGCCAAAAACATTCAGTACTTC,CASSLRGPYLAKNIQYF
TRBJ1-3,NA,TRBV2,NA,TGTGCCAGCATCCCCCAGGGGACAGGAAACACCATATATTTT,CASIPQGTGNTIYF
TRBJ1-1,TRBD1,TRBV12-3/TRBV12-4,NA,TGTGCCAGCAGTTACTCGGAGGGACAGGGGGTAGCTTTCTTT,CASSYSEGQGVAFF
TRBJ1-2,TRBD1,TRBV29-1,NA,TGCAGCGGCCAGGAGTCCGGGACAGGGGGTGGCTACACCTTC,CSGQESGTGGGYTF
TRBJ2-5,NA,TRBV3-1,NA,TGTGCCAGCAGCCAAAGCCTGGGGGATGTCGAGACCCAGTACTTC,CASSQSLGDVETQYF
TRBJ2-1,NA,TRBV5-1,many,TGCGCCAGCAGCTTGGAGGGGCTGGTCGCCGAGGGTGAGCAGTTCTTC,CASSLEGLVAEGEQFF
TRBJ1-2,TRBD1,TRBV11-2,NA,TGTGCCAGCAGCAGAGAGGGGGCGGGAGGCTACACCTTC,CASSREGAGGYTF
TRBJ1-5,NA,TRBV28,many,TGTGCCAGCAGTTTATACTGGTCCGACCGATCCAATCAGCCCCAGCATTTT,CASSLYWSDRSNQPQHF